The 30 T cell receptor beta chains listed next were all sequenced from one sample in a study of identical twins. TCRdb processed the 5' RACE reads anew with MiXCR; each CDR3 protein has one entry. This sample has over 500,000 distinct CDR3 sequences, with around 20% found just once. The sample was also reused in another study, on T cells expressing NK-cell markers.

Material: CD4+ T cells sorted from blood. These receptors all stem from a young woman in good health.

This clonotype has more than one count but fewer than ten. This chain connects TRBV7-2 to TRBJ2-2; 7 nucleotides match TRBD2. This CDR3 region has 15 residues. V shed 5 bases and J 2 bases; nucleotides not matched to a gene: 5. Germline V gives CDR1 SGHTA, CDR2 FQGNSA. The CDR3, as DNA: TGTGCCAGCAGCCCAGCGGGACTAAACACCGGGGAGCTGTTTTTT. This encodes CASSPAGLNTGELFF.

Here the CDR3 DNA reads TGCAGCGTTTGCATTTGGGGCGGTGAAAAACTGTTTTTT. Translating it yields CSVCIWGGEKLFF. This rearrangement joins TRBV29-1 to TRBJ1-4; a weak D match, TRBD1 (5 bases). Germline V gene lookup returns CDR1 SQVTM and CDR2 ANQGSEA. The CDR3 length is 13 residues. V was pared by 5 bases and J by 7 bases, with 14 bases between.

This clonotype showed up just a few times. The chain recombines TRBV12-3 or TRBV12-4 with TRBJ2-1; D is unclear. Between the trimmed V and J ends, which lost 6 bases and 8 bases, there was a span of 17 bases. CDR3 size: 14 residues. This chain's CDR3 is CASSRHVLGDEQFF. CDR3 sequence (DNA): TGTGCCAGCAGCCGCCATGTCCTTGGGGATGAGCAGTTCTTC.

The V and J genes are TRBV5-6 and TRBJ2-3; weak D call: TRBD1 (6 bases). The CDR3 extends over 12 amino acids. The germline V gene encodes CDR1 SGHDT and CDR2 YYEEEE. The ends were cut back, 4 bases at V and 8 bases at J, with 11 bases in the middle. CDR3 in DNA: TGTGCCAGCAGCCAGGGACATGCTACGCAGTATTTT. It specifies CASSQGHATQYF. Using reference TRBV5-6 and TRBJ2-3 for the parts outside the CDR3, the full variable domain is DAGVTQSPTHLIKTRGQQVTLRCSPKSGHDTVSWYQQALGQGPQFIFQYYEEEERQRGNFPDRFSGHQFPNYSSELNVNALLLGDSALYLCASSQGHATQYFGPGTRLTVL.

V usage is TRBV20-1 and J usage is TRBJ2-1, with D perhaps TRBD1 or TRBD2 (6 bases each). Trimming left V 0 bases short and J 0 bases short, with 15 bases between. Germline-derived CDR1 and CDR2 are DFQATT and SNEGSKA (reference sequence). The CDR3 runs 17 residues. CDR3 protein: CSARDTVGGRSYNEQFF. The CDR3 DNA sequence: TGCAGTGCTAGAGATACAGTGGGGGGCCGCTCCTACAATGAGCAGTTCTTC.

The chain links TRBV29-1 to TRBJ2-1; D is uncertain. Germline assignment: CDR1 SQVTM and CDR2 ANQGSEA. The CDR3 length is 11 residues. V was cut by 4 bases and J by 7 bases, with 8 bases left in between. The CDR3 bases are TGCAGCGTTGGCCGACGAAATGAGCAGTTCTTC. Protein product: CSVGRRNEQFF.

This sequence joins TRBV7-2 and TRBJ2-7; D is perhaps TRBD2 (5 bases). The CDR3 contains 15 residues. Per the germline V gene, CDR1 is SGHTA and CDR2 is FQGNSA. V gave up 1 base and J gave up 0 bases, with 10 bases separating them. Written as DNA, the CDR3 is TGTGCCAGCAGCTTAGTCCTGGGGAGCTCCTACGAGCAGTACTTC. Residues: CASSLVLGSSYEQYF.

The rearrangement links TRBV5-1 to TRBJ2-7, with D perhaps matching TRBD1 or TRBD2 (6 bases each). With 4 bases removed from V and 3 bases from J, the gap between germline ends came to 23 bases. Germline loops: CDR1 SGHRS, CDR2 YFSETQ. The CDR3 has 17 amino acids. CDR3 sequence: CASSVGGTPGLVYEQYF. DNA for the CDR3: TGCGCCAGCAGCGTTGGCGGGACACCCGGACTCGTCTACGAGCAGTACTTC.

This clonotype was seen only a few times. The chain combines TRBV12-3 or TRBV12-4 with TRBJ2-7, with D possibly being TRBD1 or TRBD2 (5 bases each). Trimming stripped 5 bases from V and 6 bases from J, with 14 bases between. The CDR3 runs 13 residues. The chain's CDR3 is CASSPRELGEQYF. CDR3 DNA: TGTGCCAGCAGTCCCAGGGAACTAGGCGAGCAGTACTTC.

There are a few counts of this clonotype. The chain has TRBV5-1 and TRBJ2-1; 11 bases fit TRBD2. CDR3 length: 15 amino acids. V shed 4 bases, J shed 4 bases, and the junction held 4 bases outside the gene matches. The germline V gene encodes CDR1 SGHRS and CDR2 YFSETQ. This CDR3 is CASSITSGRYNEQFF. In DNA form, the CDR3 reads TGCGCCAGCAGCATTACTAGCGGGAGATACAATGAGCAGTTCTTC.

The rearrangement links TRBV5-1 to TRBJ2-4; 8 bases are shared with TRBD1. Germline trimming cut 4 bases from V and 6 bases from J; bases unmatched to any gene: 12. The CDR3 is 16 amino acids. The germline gives CDR1 SGHRS, CDR2 YFSETQ. The CDR3 region has the DNA TGCGCCAGCAGCGCGGCCCAGACAGGGGTCCGAAACATTCAGTACTTC. It is translated as CASSAAQTGVRNIQYF.

This chain uses TRBV12-3 or TRBV12-4 with TRBJ2-1, with D uncertain. This CDR3 spans 13 amino acids. V gave up 6 bases and J gave up 7 bases, with 13 bases separating them. In DNA, the CDR3 is TGTGCCAGCAGAACCGAAGGGAAAAATGAGCAGTTCTTC. Residues: CASRTEGKNEQFF.

This clonotype has only a few counts. CDR3 sequence reads: CASSHSGAETYEQYF. The CDR3 nucleotides are TGCGCCAGCAGCCACTCAGGGGCTGAAACCTACGAGCAGTACTTC. The V gene is TRBV5-1, the J gene TRBJ2-7; tentative D call: TRBD1 (6 bases). The CDR3 spans 15 residues. Germline lookup yields CDR1 SGHRS and CDR2 YFSETQ. Trimming took 4 bases from V and 2 from J, leaving 16 bases between them.

The sample holds a few counts of this clonotype. The chain combines TRBV6-2 or TRBV6-3 with TRBJ2-1; 8 nucleotides match TRBD2. The CDR3 loop spans 14 amino acids. V shed 10 bases and J 1 base; nucleotides not matched to a gene: 6. Germline V lookup: CDR1 MNHEY, CDR2 SVGEGT. DNA for the CDR3: TGTGCCACAACTAAGCGGGAGTCCTACAATGAGCAGTTCTTC. This gives the protein CATTKRESYNEQFF.

In this sample, this clonotype turned up many times. The V call is TRBV6-6, the J call TRBJ2-7; 10 bases match TRBD2. CDR3 length: 13 amino acids. Germline V gives CDR1 MNHNY, CDR2 SVGAGI (reference sequence). The V and J ends lost 7 bases and 4 bases, in that order; junction bases with no gene match: 4. DNA for the CDR3: TGTGCCAGCAACAGACTAGCGGGTTACGAGCAGTACTTC. Translation: CASNRLAGYEQYF.

The V call is TRBV2, the J call TRBJ2-3; D is perhaps TRBD1 or TRBD2 (6 bases each). With 8 bases removed from V and 2 bases from J, the gap between germline ends came to 14 bases. This CDR3 comprises 14 residues. Per germline, CDR1 SNHLY and CDR2 FYNNEI. CDR3 region: CASEGGPPTDTQYF. CDR3 sequence (DNA): TGTGCCAGCGAAGGGGGGCCGCCCACAGATACGCAGTATTTT.

The V call is TRBV5-1, the J call TRBJ2-3; D possibly corresponds to TRBD1 (6 bases). V was clipped by 1 base and J by 6 bases, with 12 bases between them. This CDR3 is built from 14 residues. Germline values: CDR1 SGHRS, CDR2 YFSETQ. The CDR3 DNA is TGCGCCAGCAGCTTGTTGGGGGCGTCGGATACGCAGTATTTT. Its protein is CASSLLGASDTQYF.

This clonotype was counted a few times. The chain has TRBV20-1 and TRBJ1-5; TRBD1 agrees at 7 bases. The CDR3 has 17 amino acids. V lost 0 bases, J lost 2 bases, and 10 bases stayed unmatched. Germline CDR1 is DFQATT and CDR2 is SNEGSKA (reference sequence). The CDR3 region is CSARDGDRGIGNQPQHF. Written as DNA, the CDR3 is TGCAGTGCTAGAGATGGGGACAGAGGGATCGGCAATCAGCCCCAGCATTTT.

The chain uses TRBV20-1 and TRBJ2-3; D may be TRBD1 (5 bases). V was clipped by 0 bases and J by 2 bases, with 9 bases between them. Germline V CDR1 and CDR2: DFQATT, SNEGSKA (reference sequence). The CDR3 has 14 amino acids. The DNA of the CDR3 is TGCAGTGCTAGAGACATGGGGCACACAGATACGCAGTATTTT. Residues: CSARDMGHTDTQYF.

The V gene is TRBV11-1, the J gene TRBJ1-1; TRBD1 matches 8 bases. V lost 4 bases to trimming and J lost 3 bases; unmatched junction nucleotides: 4. CDR1 is SGHAT and CDR2 is FQDESV in the germline V gene (reference sequence). The CDR3 sequence is 14 residues long. CDR3 loop: CASSSLRGHTEAFF. Here the CDR3 DNA reads TGTGCCAGCAGCTCCCTCAGGGGGCACACTGAAGCTTTCTTT.

The J gene is TRBJ2-7, the V gene TRBV5-4; the match to TRBD2 covers 9 bases. CDR1 is SGHNT and CDR2 is YYREEE in the germline V gene (reference sequence). The CDR3 runs to 17 residues. The junction had 11 bases not matched to a gene; V was cut back by 4 bases and J by 0 bases. The CDR3 spells CASSPYGSSGVSYEQYF. In DNA, the CDR3 is TGTGCCAGCAGCCCCTACGGATCTAGCGGGGTCTCCTACGAGCAGTACTTC.

In this sample, this clonotype turned up a few times. V is TRBV15 and J is TRBJ2-7, with TRBD1 identical over 10 bases. After removal of 1 base from V and 7 bases from J, the junction contained 4 bases not matched to a gene. Germline loops: CDR1 LNHNV, CDR2 YYDKDF (reference sequence). This CDR3 region has 14 residues. CDR3 sequence (DNA): TGTGCCACCAGCAGAGGAGGGACAGGGGCTGAGCAGTACTTC. Protein product: CATSRGGTGAEQYF.

The chain combines TRBV4-1 with TRBJ2-3; D is unclear. Germline CDR1 is MGHRA and CDR2 is YSYEKL. V was shortened by 0 bases and J by 2 bases, with 6 bases between the two germline ends. This CDR3 contains 14 residues. CDR3 protein: CASSQDGYTDTQYF. The CDR3 DNA reads as TGCGCCAGCAGCCAAGACGGATACACAGATACGCAGTATTTT.

This clonotype appeared a few times. This rearrangement joins TRBV12-3 or TRBV12-4 to TRBJ1-3; D is ambiguous. The CDR3 loop spans 14 amino acids. Trimming stripped 5 bases from V and 4 bases from J, with 12 bases between. CDR3 sequence (DNA): TGTGCCAGCAGTCCGTTCGGAAACGGAAACACCATATATTTT. This codes for CASSPFGNGNTIYF.

The table lists this clonotype with a few counts. The chain's CDR3 is CSASVADSRSYNEQFF. CDR3 sequence (DNA): TGCAGTGCTAGCGTCGCGGACAGCCGCTCCTACAATGAGCAGTTCTTC. The chain links TRBV20-1 to TRBJ2-1, with D possibly being TRBD1 (6 bases). The CDR3 is 16 amino acids. Deletions cut 3 bases from V and 0 bases from J, with 15 bases between. CDR1 and CDR2 from the germline V gene are DFQATT and SNEGSKA (reference sequence).

There are a few counts of this clonotype. The V call is TRBV7-2, the J call TRBJ1-5; D perhaps matches TRBD1 (5 bases). The CDR3 totals 13 residues. Looked up from germline, CDR1 is SGHTA and CDR2 is FQGNSA. V was trimmed by 1 base and J by 5 bases, leaving 6 bases between them. The CDR3 DNA sequence: TGTGCCAGCAGCTTAGGGGGGTATCAGCCCCAGCATTTT. It codes for CASSLGGYQPQHF.

The chain joins TRBV12-3 or TRBV12-4 to TRBJ2-1; D gene ambiguous. The germline V and J ends were trimmed by 1 base and 6 bases, with 13 bases remaining between them. The CDR3 spans 15 residues. The CDR3 loop is CASSLVTYYFNEQFF. The CDR3 bases are TGTGCCAGCAGTTTAGTTACCTACTACTTCAATGAGCAGTTCTTC.

The chain uses TRBV20-1 and TRBJ2-1; D ambiguous. With 3 bases removed from V and 4 bases from J, the gap between germline ends came to 7 bases. The length of the CDR3 is 12 residues. The germline V gene has CDR1 DFQATT and CDR2 SNEGSKA (reference sequence). DNA of the CDR3: TGCAGTGCTAGGTCTTGGTACAATGAGCAGTTCTTC. This encodes CSARSWYNEQFF.

This sequence joins TRBV5-1 and TRBJ2-1, with TRBD2 matching 8 bases. Germline loops: CDR1 SGHRS, CDR2 YFSETQ. CDR3 size: 14 residues. V trimming: 4 bases; J trimming: 6 bases; junction bases outside the gene matches: 6. CDR3 loop: CASSTGGAGNEQFF. The CDR3 region has the DNA TGCGCCAGCAGCACCGGGGGGGCCGGCAATGAGCAGTTCTTC. Full variable domain (rest looked up from reference TRBV5-1 and TRBJ2-1): KAGVTQTPRYLIKTRGQQVTLSCSPISGHRSVSWYQQTPGQGLQFLFEYFSETQRNKGNFPGRFSGRQFSNSRSEMNVSTLELGDSALYLCASSTGGAGNEQFFGPGTRLTVL.

This clonotype was seen at least ten times. The V call is TRBV29-1, the J call TRBJ1-2; a weak D match, TRBD1 (6 bases). The CDR3 has 17 residues. Looked up from germline, CDR1 is SQVTM and CDR2 is ANQGSEA. The V gene lost 6 bases and the J gene lost 2 bases, with 25 bases spanning the gap. This chain's CDR3 is CSVSLRRDTQANYGYTF. The DNA for the CDR3 is TGCAGCGTCTCTCTTAGGAGGGACACCCAAGCAAACTATGGCTACACCTTC.